The next 8 T cell receptor beta chains were all read from a single sample in a study of T-cell reconstitution after alpha-beta-depleted transplantation in children. TCRbeta library construction was performed incorporating unique molecular identifiers. TCRdb reanalysed the PCR reads using MiXCR and keeps one entry per CDR3 protein. This sample yields roughly 150,000 distinct CDR3 sequences, of which 11% are seen a single time; roughly an eighth belongs to the top ten. The source was PBMCs, collected before TCRalphabeta/CD19-depleted stem cell transplant. The receptors derive from a boy aged 2 to 10 with acute myeloid leukemia, due to receive a stem cell transplant.

This clonotype was observed at least ten times. The chain couples TRBV5-1 to TRBJ1-1; D may be TRBD1 (5 bases). V lost 7 bases and J lost 0, with 16 bases in between. CDR3 length equals 15 residues. Germline V CDR1 and CDR2: SGHRS, YFSETQ. CDR3 DNA sequence: TGCGCCAGCCTCCCCGGACGGGGCCTGAACACTGAAGCTTTCTTT. This codes for CASLPGRGLNTEAFF.

The chain uses TRBV19 and TRBJ2-1; 8 bases align to TRBD2. With 3 bases clipped from V and 1 base from J, the junction kept 2 bases outside the gene matches. From germline, CDR1 is LNHDA and CDR2 SQIVND (reference sequence). The CDR3 contains 15 residues. The CDR3 nucleotides read TGTGCCAGTAGTATTATAGCGGGGTCCTACAATGAGCAGTTCTTC. Translated: CASSIIAGSYNEQFF. Based on the CDR3 plus reference TRBV19 and TRBJ2-1, the full variable domain is DGGITQSPKYLFRKEGQNVTLSCEQNLNHDAMYWYRQDPGQGLRLIYYSQIVNDFQKGDIAEGYSVSREKKESFPLTVTSAQKNPTAFYLCASSIIAGSYNEQFFGPGTRLTVL.

Many counts were recorded for this clonotype. This chain connects TRBV5-1 to TRBJ2-3; 9 nucleotides align to TRBD2. V gave up 4 bases and J gave up 4 bases; unmatched junction bases: 10. The germline gives CDR1 SGHRS, CDR2 YFSETQ. The CDR3 sequence is 16 residues long. CDR3 nucleotides: TGCGCCAGCAGCCCGGACGGGACTAGCAAGCCAGATACGCAGTATTTT. It translates to CASSPDGTSKPDTQYF.

This clonotype has ten or more counts. The chain links TRBV12-3 or TRBV12-4 to TRBJ2-1; D gene uncertain. Between the trimmed V and J ends, which lost 3 bases and 5 bases, there was a span of 20 bases. The CDR3 is 17 residues long. The CDR3 sequence: CASSLGRRSTADNEQFF. CDR3 DNA sequence: TGTGCCAGCAGTTTGGGCCGAAGAAGCACTGCGGACAATGAGCAGTTCTTC.

This clonotype was seen a few times. The junction and the germline gene differ at one end; a read error may be behind it. The genes are TRBV7-7 and TRBJ2-5; D might be TRBD2 (6 bases). This CDR3 comprises 15 residues. Looked up from germline, CDR1 is SSHAT and CDR2 is FNYEAQ (reference sequence). Here the CDR3 reads CASSAGGTFQETQYF. Here the CDR3 DNA reads TGTGCTAGCAGCGCCGGGGGTACATTCCAAGAGACCCAGTACTTC.

This clonotype was observed at least ten times. The chain employs TRBV29-1 and TRBJ1-2, with D possibly being TRBD1 (6 bases). V was clipped by 4 bases and J by 4 bases, with 16 bases between them. The CDR3 is 14 amino acids. CDR1 and CDR2 from the germline V gene are SQVTM and ANQGSEA. Here the CDR3 DNA reads TGCAGCGTTGGGGGCCACACAGGGTTCTATGGCTACACCTTC. Residues: CSVGGHTGFYGYTF.

This clonotype was recorded at least ten times. This rearrangement joins TRBV3-1 to TRBJ1-1, with 11 nucleotides matching TRBD1. V gave up 5 bases and J gave up 10 bases; unmatched junction bases: 12. This CDR3 spans 15 amino acids. The germline CDR1 and CDR2 sequences are LGHDT and YNNKEL (reference sequence). For the CDR3, the DNA is TGTGCCAGCAGCTATAGGACAGGGGGCGATATGTCAGCTTTCTTT. It encodes CASSYRTGGDMSAFF.

At least ten counts were recorded for this clonotype. The chain joins TRBV5-4 to TRBJ2-7, with 10 bases lining up with TRBD2. V dropped 4 bases and J dropped 2; count of bases not matched to a gene: 6. The germline gives CDR1 SGHNT, CDR2 YYREEE (reference sequence). The CDR3 consists of 15 residues. Here the CDR3 DNA reads TGTGCCAGCAGCGTAGCCGGGACTAGCGCCTACGAGCAGTACTTC. Translated, it gives CASSVAGTSAYEQYF.